This is a list of T cell receptor beta chains from one sample in a study of T-cell memory formation after mild COVID-19. A single record per CDR3 protein comes from TCRdb applying MiXCR to the 5' RACE reads. The sample includes hundreds of thousands of distinct CDR3 sequences, just under 20% seen only once; the top ten take roughly 21%. The material sequenced was PBMCs or a T cell subset sorted from them (not recorded which). The receptors were gathered from a man between 18 and 29 years old who had mild COVID-19 (a few samples of this study predate the infection). Cell type and time point are not known. The CDR3 runs from the conserved cysteine through the conserved F or W. D genes are given only for firm matches. Some rows have no size entry. The others give once, few or many, or a class for an expanded clone.

V gene	J gene	clone size	D gene	CDR3 DNA	CDR3 protein
TRBV5-1	TRBJ2-6	few	NA	TGCGCCAGCAGACTACAGGGATCCGGGGCCAACGTCCTGACTTTC	CASRLQGSGANVLTF
TRBV9	TRBJ2-3	NA	TRBD2	TGTGCCAGCAGCGCTAGCGGTTTAGGAGATACGCAGTATTTT	CASSASGLGDTQYF
TRBV7-8	TRBJ2-1	few	NA	TGTGCCAGCAGCTTCAAGGGGGTCAATGAGCAGTTCTTC	CASSFKGVNEQFF
TRBV7-2	TRBJ1-1	NA	NA	TGTGCCAGCAGCCTCCTTCGGGGAACGAACACTGAAGCTTTCTTT	CASSLLRGTNTEAFF
TRBV7-9	TRBJ2-2	NA	NA	TGTGCCAGCAGAACAACCGGGGAGCTGTTTTTT	CASRTTGELFF
TRBV5-1	TRBJ2-7	many	NA	TGCGCCAGCAGCTTGGATCCGAGCTCCTACGAGCAGTACTTC	CASSLDPSSYEQYF
TRBV6-5	TRBJ2-7	NA	NA	TGTGCCAGCAGTTATGGCGGGGTCTCCTACGAGCAGTACTTC	CASSYGGVSYEQYF
TRBV11-3	TRBJ2-1	few	NA	TGTGCCAGCAACCCAGACCCCACGAGCTCCTACAATGAGCAGTTCTTC	CASNPDPTSSYNEQFF
TRBV6-5	TRBJ2-3	NA	NA	TGTGCCAGCAGTGATACCTCCCGGGCCCTAGGCACAGATACGCAGTATTTT	CASSDTSRALGTDTQYF
TRBV28	TRBJ1-3	NA	NA	TGTGCCAGCGGAACCAGTGGGTCTGGAAACACCATATATTTT	CASGTSGSGNTIYF
TRBV20-1	TRBJ2-1	NA	TRBD1	TGCAGTGCTAGAGAGGGACAGGGCTTGGTTGAGCAGTTCTTC	CSAREGQGLVEQFF
TRBV5-4	TRBJ2-7	once	NA	TGTGCCAGCAGAGTGGACAGCTACGAGCAGTACTTC	CASRVDSYEQYF
TRBV6-2/TRBV6-3	TRBJ1-1	NA	TRBD1	TGTGCCAGCAGTGGACAGGGGGCTCTCACTGAAGCTTTCTTT	CASSGQGALTEAFF
TRBV12-3/TRBV12-4	TRBJ1-5	NA	TRBD1	TGTGCCAGCAGGGTGGGACAGCTCAATCAGCCCCAGCATTTT	CASRVGQLNQPQHF
TRBV11-2	TRBJ2-2	many	TRBD1	TGTGCCAGCAGCTCCCAACAGGGGACCGGGGAGCTGTTTTTT	CASSSQQGTGELFF
TRBV29-1	TRBJ2-5	NA	NA	TGCAGCGTCCCAGGGACGGAGCAAGAGACCCAGTACTTC	CSVPGTEQETQYF
TRBV7-8	TRBJ2-1	many	TRBD2	TGTGCCAGCAGCATTCTAGCGGGGGGCTACAATGAGCAGTTCTTC	CASSILAGGYNEQFF
TRBV7-9	TRBJ1-1	NA	NA	TGTGCCAGCAGCTTTGGTGGGGCTACCTTGGGGGTCGGAGCTTTCTTT	CASSFGGATLGVGAFF
TRBV12-3/TRBV12-4	TRBJ2-2	many	TRBD2	TGTGCCAGCAGCCCTTCGACTAGCGGGGGACGCACCGGGGAGCTGTTTTTT	CASSPSTSGGRTGELFF
TRBV7-9	TRBJ2-7	NA	NA	TGTGCCAGCAGCTCCACGGAGTTTTTCGAGCAGTACTTC	CASSSTEFFEQYF
TRBV6-2/TRBV6-3	TRBJ2-2	few	TRBD2	TGTGCCAGCAGTTACGGGGGACTAGCGCAGACCGGGGAGCTGTTTTTT	CASSYGGLAQTGELFF
TRBV11-2	TRBJ1-1	NA	NA	TGTGCCAGCAGCCGGACAGAAAACACTGAAGCTTTCTTT	CASSRTENTEAFF
TRBV7-2	TRBJ2-7	few	NA	TGTGCCAGCAGCGACTTCCGGGACAACTCCTACGAGCAGTACTTC	CASSDFRDNSYEQYF
TRBV6-7	TRBJ2-3	NA	NA	TGTGCCAGCAGTTCCGAACCCGTATTCAATACAGATACGCAGTATTTT	CASSSEPVFNTDTQYF
TRBV29-1	TRBJ2-3	few	TRBD2	TGCAGCGTCCCACGGACTAGCGGGGGTGGCACAGATACGCAGTATTTT	CSVPRTSGGGTDTQYF
TRBV7-6	TRBJ2-5	NA	NA	TGTGCCAGCAGAAGGCGCGAAGGGGGGATAGAGACCCAGTACTTC	CASRRREGGIETQYF
TRBV27	TRBJ2-3	NA	TRBD2	TGTGCCAGCAGTTTCTCTAGCGGGGGGGCCCCAGATACGCAGTATTTT	CASSFSSGGAPDTQYF
TRBV3-1	TRBJ2-7	few	NA	TGTGCCAGCAGCTTTGACACCAATCCGTACGAGCAGTACTTC	CASSFDTNPYEQYF
TRBV29-1	TRBJ2-7	few	NA	TGCAGCGTTGAAAAGGACAGACCCTACGAGCAGTACTTC	CSVEKDRPYEQYF
TRBV20-1	TRBJ1-4	NA	TRBD1	TGCAGTGCTAGAGAAACAGGGGGAACTGAAAAACTGTTTTTT	CSARETGGTEKLFF
TRBV20-1	TRBJ2-3	NA	NA	TGCAGTGCTAGGGGGCCTTGGGGAGATACGCAGTATTTT	CSARGPWGDTQYF
TRBV4-3	TRBJ2-3	NA	NA	TGCGCCAGCAGCCGGGGGGGCGGGGCGCTGGATACGCAGTATTTT	CASSRGGGALDTQYF
TRBV12-3/TRBV12-4	TRBJ2-7	few	NA	TGTGCCAGCAGTACGGGGAGCTCCTACGAGCAGTACTTC	CASSTGSSYEQYF
TRBV4-1	TRBJ2-3	NA	NA	TGCGCCAGCAGCCAAAGGCAGAGTGCGCAGTATTTT	CASSQRQSAQYF
TRBV9	TRBJ2-5	NA	NA	TGTGCCAGCAGCGTAAGGTCCGACGGAGAGACCCAGTACTTC	CASSVRSDGETQYF
TRBV7-8	TRBJ2-5	NA	TRBD2	TGTGCCAGCAGCTCCGAGCGGGGGGGTAGAGAGACCCAGTACTTC	CASSSERGGRETQYF
TRBV6-5	TRBJ2-5	once	NA	TGTGCCAGCAGTTACAGCAGTGGAGAGACCCAGTACTTC	CASSYSSGETQYF
TRBV27	TRBJ2-5	NA	NA	TGTGCCAGCAGTTTTATTGGCCAAGAGACCCAGTACTTC	CASSFIGQETQYF
TRBV28	TRBJ2-1	NA	TRBD2	TGTGCCAGCAGTCCCCGGACTAGCGGGGGGGTTGGCTACAATGAGCAGTTCTTC	CASSPRTSGGVGYNEQFF
TRBV27	TRBJ1-2	few	NA	TGTGCCAGCAGCTCGGGCTTCTCAGGCTACACCTTC	CASSSGFSGYTF
TRBV4-2	TRBJ2-3	few	NA	TGTGCCAGCAGCCAAGACGACTACACCCTCGGAAGCACAGATACGCAGTATTTT	CASSQDDYTLGSTDTQYF
TRBV7-2	TRBJ2-1	few	TRBD1	TGTGCCAGCTCACAGGGGGCGAGGAGAAATGAGCAGTTCTTC	CASSQGARRNEQFF
TRBV12-3/TRBV12-4	TRBJ2-3	NA	NA	TGTGCCAGCAGTTGGGGGGCTGCAGATACGCAGTATTTT	CASSWGAADTQYF